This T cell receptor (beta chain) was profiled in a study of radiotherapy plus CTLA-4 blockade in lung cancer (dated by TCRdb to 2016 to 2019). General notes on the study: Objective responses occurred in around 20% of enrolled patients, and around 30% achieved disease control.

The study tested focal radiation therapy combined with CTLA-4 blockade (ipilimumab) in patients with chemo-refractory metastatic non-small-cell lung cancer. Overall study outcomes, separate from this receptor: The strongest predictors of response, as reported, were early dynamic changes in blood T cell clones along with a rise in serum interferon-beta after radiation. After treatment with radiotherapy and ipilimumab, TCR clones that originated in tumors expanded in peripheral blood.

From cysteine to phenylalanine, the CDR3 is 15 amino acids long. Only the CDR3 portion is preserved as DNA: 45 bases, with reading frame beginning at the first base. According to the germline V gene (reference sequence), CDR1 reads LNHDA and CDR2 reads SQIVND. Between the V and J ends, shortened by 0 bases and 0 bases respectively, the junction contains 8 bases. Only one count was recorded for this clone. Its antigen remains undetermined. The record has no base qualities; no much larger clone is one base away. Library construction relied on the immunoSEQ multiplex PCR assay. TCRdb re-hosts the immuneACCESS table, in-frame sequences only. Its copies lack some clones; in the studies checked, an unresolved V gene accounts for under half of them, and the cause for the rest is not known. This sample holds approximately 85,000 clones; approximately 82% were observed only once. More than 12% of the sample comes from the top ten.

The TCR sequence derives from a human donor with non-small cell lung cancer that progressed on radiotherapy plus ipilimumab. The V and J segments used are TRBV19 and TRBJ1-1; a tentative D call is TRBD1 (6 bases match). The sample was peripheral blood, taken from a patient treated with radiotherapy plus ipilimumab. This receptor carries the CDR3 CASSIEGTLNTEAFF. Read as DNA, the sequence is TGTGCCAGTAGTATAGAGGGGACACTGAACACTGAAGCTTTCTTT.